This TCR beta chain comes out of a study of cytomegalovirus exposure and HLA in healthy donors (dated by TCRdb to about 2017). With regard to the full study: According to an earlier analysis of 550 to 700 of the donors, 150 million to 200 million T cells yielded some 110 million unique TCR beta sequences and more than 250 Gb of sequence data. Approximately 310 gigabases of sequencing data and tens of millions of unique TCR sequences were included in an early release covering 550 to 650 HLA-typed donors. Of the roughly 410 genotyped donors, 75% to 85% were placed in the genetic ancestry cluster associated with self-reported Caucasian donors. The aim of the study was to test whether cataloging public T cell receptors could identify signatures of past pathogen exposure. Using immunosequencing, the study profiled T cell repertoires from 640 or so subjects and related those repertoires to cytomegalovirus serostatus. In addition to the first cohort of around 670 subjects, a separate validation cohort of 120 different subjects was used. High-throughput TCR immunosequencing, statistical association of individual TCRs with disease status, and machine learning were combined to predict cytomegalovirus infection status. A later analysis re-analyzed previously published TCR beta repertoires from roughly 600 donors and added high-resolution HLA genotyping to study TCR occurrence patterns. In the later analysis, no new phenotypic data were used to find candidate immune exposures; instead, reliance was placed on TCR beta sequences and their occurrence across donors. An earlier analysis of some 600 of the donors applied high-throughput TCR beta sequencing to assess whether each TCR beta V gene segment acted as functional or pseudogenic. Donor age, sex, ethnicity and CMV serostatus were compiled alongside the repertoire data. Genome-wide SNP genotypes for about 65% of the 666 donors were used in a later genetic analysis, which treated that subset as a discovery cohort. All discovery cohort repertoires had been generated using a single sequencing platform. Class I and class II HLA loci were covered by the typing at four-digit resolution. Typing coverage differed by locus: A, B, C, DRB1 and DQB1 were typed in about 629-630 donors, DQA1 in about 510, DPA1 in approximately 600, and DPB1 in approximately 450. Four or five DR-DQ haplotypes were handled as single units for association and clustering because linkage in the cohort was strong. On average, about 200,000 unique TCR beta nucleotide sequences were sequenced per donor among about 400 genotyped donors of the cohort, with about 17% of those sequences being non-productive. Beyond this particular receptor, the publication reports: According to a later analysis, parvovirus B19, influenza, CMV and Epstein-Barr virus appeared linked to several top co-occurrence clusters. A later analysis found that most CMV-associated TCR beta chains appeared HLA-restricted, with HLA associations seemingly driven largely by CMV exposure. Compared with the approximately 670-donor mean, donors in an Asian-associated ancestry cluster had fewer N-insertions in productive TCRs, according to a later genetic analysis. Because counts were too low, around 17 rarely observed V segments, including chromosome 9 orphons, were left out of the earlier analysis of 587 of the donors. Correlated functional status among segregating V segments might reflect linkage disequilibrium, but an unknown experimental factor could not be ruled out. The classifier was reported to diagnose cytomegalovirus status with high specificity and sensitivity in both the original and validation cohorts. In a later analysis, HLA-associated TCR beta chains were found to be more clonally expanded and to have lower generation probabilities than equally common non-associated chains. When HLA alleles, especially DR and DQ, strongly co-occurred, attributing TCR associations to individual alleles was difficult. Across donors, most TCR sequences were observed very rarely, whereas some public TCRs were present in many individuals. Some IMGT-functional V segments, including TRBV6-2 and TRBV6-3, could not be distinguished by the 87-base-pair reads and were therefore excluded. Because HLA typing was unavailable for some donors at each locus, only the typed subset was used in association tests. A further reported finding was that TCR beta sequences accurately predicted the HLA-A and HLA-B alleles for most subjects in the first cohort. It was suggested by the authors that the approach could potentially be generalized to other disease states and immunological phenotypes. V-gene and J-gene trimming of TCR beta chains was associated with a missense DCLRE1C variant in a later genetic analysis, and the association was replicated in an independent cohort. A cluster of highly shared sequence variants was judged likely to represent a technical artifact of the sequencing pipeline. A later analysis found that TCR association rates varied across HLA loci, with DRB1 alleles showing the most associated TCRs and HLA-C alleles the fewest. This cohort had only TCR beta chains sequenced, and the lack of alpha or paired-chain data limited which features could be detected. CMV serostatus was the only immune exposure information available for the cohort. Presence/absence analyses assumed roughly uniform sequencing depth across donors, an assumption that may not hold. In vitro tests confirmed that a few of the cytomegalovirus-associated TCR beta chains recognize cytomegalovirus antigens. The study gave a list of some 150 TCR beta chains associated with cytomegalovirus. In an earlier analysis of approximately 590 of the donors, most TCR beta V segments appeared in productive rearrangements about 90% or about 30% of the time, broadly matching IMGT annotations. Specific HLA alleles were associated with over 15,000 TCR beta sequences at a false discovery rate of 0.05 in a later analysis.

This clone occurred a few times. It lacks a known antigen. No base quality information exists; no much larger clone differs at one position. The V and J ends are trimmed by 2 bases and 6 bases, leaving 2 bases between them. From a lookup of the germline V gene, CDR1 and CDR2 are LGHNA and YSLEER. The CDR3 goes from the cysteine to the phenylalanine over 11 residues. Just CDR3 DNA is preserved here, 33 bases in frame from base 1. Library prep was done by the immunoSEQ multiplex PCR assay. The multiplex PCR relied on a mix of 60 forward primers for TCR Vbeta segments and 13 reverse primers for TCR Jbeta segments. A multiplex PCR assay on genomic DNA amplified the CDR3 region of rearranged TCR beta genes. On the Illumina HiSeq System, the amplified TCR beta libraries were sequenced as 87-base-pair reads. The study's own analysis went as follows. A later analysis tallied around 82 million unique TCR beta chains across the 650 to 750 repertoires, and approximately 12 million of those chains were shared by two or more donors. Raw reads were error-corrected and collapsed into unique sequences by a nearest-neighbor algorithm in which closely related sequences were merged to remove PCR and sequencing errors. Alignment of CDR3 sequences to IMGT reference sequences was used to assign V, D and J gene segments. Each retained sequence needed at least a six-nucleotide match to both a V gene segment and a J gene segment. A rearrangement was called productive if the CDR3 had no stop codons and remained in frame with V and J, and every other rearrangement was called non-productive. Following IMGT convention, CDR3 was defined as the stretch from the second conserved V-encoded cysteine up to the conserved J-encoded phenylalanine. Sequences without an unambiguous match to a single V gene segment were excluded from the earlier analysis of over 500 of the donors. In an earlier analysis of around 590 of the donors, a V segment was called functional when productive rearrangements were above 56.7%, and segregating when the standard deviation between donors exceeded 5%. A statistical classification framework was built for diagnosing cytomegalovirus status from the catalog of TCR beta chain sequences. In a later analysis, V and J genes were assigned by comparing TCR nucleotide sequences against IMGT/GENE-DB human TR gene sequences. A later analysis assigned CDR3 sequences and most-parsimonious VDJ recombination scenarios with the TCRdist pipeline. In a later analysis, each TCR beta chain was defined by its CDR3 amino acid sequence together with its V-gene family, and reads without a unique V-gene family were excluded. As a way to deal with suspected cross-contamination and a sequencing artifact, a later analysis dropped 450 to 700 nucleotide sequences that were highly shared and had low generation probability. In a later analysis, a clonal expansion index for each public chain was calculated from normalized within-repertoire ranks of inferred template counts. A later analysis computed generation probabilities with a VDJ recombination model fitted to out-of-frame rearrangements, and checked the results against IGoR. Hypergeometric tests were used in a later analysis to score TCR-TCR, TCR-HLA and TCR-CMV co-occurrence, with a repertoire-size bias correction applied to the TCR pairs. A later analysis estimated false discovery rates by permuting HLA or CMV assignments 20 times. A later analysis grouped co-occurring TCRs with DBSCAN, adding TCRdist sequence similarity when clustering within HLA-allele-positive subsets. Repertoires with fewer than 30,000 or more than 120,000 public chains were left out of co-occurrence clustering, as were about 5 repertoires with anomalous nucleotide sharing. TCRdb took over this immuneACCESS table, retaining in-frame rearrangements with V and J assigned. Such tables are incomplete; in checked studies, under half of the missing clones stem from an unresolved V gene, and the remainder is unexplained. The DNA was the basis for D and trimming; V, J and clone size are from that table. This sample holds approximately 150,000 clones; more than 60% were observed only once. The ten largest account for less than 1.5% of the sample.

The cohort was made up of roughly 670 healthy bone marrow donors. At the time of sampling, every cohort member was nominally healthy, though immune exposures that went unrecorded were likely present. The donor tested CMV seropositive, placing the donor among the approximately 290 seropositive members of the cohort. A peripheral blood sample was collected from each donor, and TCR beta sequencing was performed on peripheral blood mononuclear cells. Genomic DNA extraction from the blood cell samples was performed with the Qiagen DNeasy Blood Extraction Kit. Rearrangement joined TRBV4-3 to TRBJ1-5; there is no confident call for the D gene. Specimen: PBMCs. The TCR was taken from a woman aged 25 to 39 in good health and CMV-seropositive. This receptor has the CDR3 CASSQRQPQHF. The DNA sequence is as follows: TGCGCCAGCAGCCAACGTCAGCCCCAGCATTTT.